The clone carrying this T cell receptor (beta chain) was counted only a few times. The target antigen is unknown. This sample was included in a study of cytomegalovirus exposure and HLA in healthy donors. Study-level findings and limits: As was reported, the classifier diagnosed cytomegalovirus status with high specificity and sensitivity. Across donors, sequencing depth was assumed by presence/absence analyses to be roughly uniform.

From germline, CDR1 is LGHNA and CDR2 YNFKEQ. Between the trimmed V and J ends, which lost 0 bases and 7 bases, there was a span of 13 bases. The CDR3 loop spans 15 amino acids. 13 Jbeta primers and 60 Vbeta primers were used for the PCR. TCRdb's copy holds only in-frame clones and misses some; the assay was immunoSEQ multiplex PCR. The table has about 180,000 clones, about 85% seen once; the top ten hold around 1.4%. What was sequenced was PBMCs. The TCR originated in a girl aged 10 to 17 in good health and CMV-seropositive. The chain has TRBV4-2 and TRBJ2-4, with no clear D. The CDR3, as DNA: TGTGCCAGCAGCCAAGAGGCCACCTTCGGGAACATTCAGTACTTC. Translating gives CASSQEATFGNIQYF.